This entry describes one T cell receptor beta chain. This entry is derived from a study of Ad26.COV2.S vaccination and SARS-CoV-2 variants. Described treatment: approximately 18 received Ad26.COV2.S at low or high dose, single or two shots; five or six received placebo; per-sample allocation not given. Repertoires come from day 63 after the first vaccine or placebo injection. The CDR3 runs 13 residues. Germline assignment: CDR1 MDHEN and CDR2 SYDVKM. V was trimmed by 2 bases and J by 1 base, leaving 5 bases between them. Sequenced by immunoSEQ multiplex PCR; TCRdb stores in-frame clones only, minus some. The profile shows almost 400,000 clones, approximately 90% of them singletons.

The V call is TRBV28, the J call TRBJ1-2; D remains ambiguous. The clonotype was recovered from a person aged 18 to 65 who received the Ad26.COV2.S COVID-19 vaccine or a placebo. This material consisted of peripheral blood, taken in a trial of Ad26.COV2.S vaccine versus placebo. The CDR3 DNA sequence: TGTGCCAGCAGTTTAGCAAGTAACTATGGCTACACCTTC. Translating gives CASSLASNYGYTF.